Sequencing of this T cell receptor beta chain was carried out in a study of blood T cell repertoires in COVID-19. As for the study in general: PBMCs, B-cell-depleted T cells, or T cells provided the cDNA or gDNA that made up the material.

Germline CDR1 SGHRS, CDR2 YFSETQ. After removal of 5 bases from V and 2 bases from J, the junction contained 2 bases not matched to a gene. The CDR3 covers 13 residues. Enrolled through a virtual design, the participants were between 18 and 89 years of age and came from under 25 US areas. Assignments of participants to cohorts depended upon their own reported clinical history. In Cohort 3, a recovered donor had either two negative PCRs, clearance, or symptom resolution. Sequenced by immunoSEQ multiplex PCR; TCRdb stores in-frame clones only, minus some. The sample comprises roughly 150,000 clones, approximately 86% of which are singletons, and 18% rests with the top ten.

This TCR came from a man between 60 and 75 years old who had recovered from COVID-19. The specimen sequenced was PBMCs or T cells enriched from blood (not recorded which). V usage is TRBV5-1 and J usage is TRBJ1-2; the match to TRBD1 covers 8 bases. CDR3 loop: CASSTGGNYGYTF. The CDR3 DNA reads as TGCGCCAGCAGTACAGGGGGGAACTATGGCTACACCTTC.